The 12 T cell receptor beta chains given below trace back to one sample, sequenced in a study of blood T cell repertoires in COVID-19. Generated by immunoSEQ multiplex PCR, the TCRdb table keeps only in-frame clones and is missing some. The table lists 100,000 or so clones, roughly 92% of them singletons. Input material: peripheral blood. The source of these receptors is a woman aged 55-75 years with active COVID-19.

The chain links TRBV19 to TRBJ1-1; 7 bases match TRBD1. Germline CDR1 reads LNHDA; CDR2 reads SQIVND (reference sequence). With V trimmed by 9 bases and J by 7 bases, 8 bases remained unmatched. The CDR3 is made up of 12 amino acids. The CDR3 nucleotides are TGTGCCAGCTTGACTGCAGGGGGTGAAGCTTTCTTT. Amino acid sequence: CASLTAGGEAFF.

The V and J genes are TRBV19 and TRBJ1-5, with 7 nucleotides matching TRBD1. V lost 7 bases, J lost 0 bases, and 6 bases stayed unmatched. CDR1 LNHDA and CDR2 SQIVND come from the germline V gene (reference sequence). CDR3 length: 15 residues. Written as DNA, the CDR3 is TGTGCCAGTACCCCAAGGGGGCCTAGCAATCAGCCCCAGCATTTT. Its protein is CASTPRGPSNQPQHF.

J is TRBJ2-2 and V is TRBV27; D gene uncertain. The CDR3 totals 13 residues. V lost 6 bases to trimming and J lost 0 bases, with 5 bases between them. CDR1 and CDR2 (germline): MNHEY, SMNVEV (reference sequence). The CDR3 DNA reads TGTGCCAGCAGGAGCTCGAACACCGGGGAGCTGTTTTTT. Translated: CASRSSNTGELFF.

This chain links TRBV6-5 with TRBJ2-1; the match to TRBD1 covers 7 bases. V gave up 6 bases and J gave up 2 bases; unmatched junction bases: 7. The CDR3 consists of 15 residues. CDR1 and CDR2 (germline): MNHEY, SVGAGI. The CDR3 sequence: CASRSDRVPYNEQFF. CDR3 bases: TGTGCCAGCAGATCAGACAGGGTCCCCTACAATGAGCAGTTCTTC.

The sample holds one count of this clone. The rearrangement links TRBV7-3 to TRBJ2-1; 12 nucleotides line up with TRBD2. Germline lookup yields CDR1 SGHTA and CDR2 FQGTGA. The CDR3 contains 17 residues. With V trimmed by 5 bases and J by 6 bases, 11 bases remained unmatched. This CDR3 is CASSRGLAGWRSNEQFF. The CDR3 DNA follows: TGTGCCAGCAGCCGAGGACTAGCGGGATGGCGGAGCAATGAGCAGTTCTTC. The full variable domain, in which reference TRBV7-3 and TRBJ2-1 provide the parts outside the CDR3, is GAGVSQTPSNKVTEKGKYVELRCDPISGHTALYWYRQSLGQGPEFLIYFQGTGAADDSGLPNDRFFAVRPEGSVSTLKIQRTERGDSAVYLCASSRGLAGWRSNEQFFGPGTRLTVL.

This clone came up once. This chain joins TRBV7-9 and TRBJ2-1; 14 nucleotides line up with TRBD2. Per germline, CDR1 SEHNR and CDR2 FQNEAQ (reference sequence). The CDR3 covers 18 residues. The trim removed 4 bases at V and 2 bases at J, leaving 7 bases unmatched. For the CDR3, the DNA is TGTGCCAGCAGCTCCTCCGGGACTAGCGGGAGAGCCTACAATGAGCAGTTCTTC. This translates into CASSSSGTSGRAYNEQFF.

V and J are TRBV5-4 and TRBJ2-2; no reliable D call. Looked up from germline, CDR1 is SGHNT and CDR2 is YYREEE (reference sequence). Trimming removed 0 bases at V and 2 bases at J, with 8 bases between. This CDR3 comprises 15 residues. CDR3 amino acids: CASSLGNSNTGELFF. CDR3 coding DNA: TGTGCCAGCAGCTTGGGGAACAGTAACACCGGGGAGCTGTTTTTT.

The rearrangement uses TRBV4-1 and TRBJ2-7; a possible D gene is TRBD2 (5 bases). Looked up from germline, CDR1 is MGHRA and CDR2 is YSYEKL. The CDR3 is made up of 15 amino acids. Trimming shortened V by 0 bases and J by 3 bases, and 12 bases separated the two germline ends. Here the CDR3 DNA reads TGCGCCAGCAGCCAAGATTGGAGGTCAGGCTACGAGCAGTACTTC. Residues: CASSQDWRSGYEQYF.

This chain connects TRBV10-3 to TRBJ2-7, with 8 bases lining up with TRBD1. Germline assignment: CDR1 ENHRY and CDR2 SYGVKD. The CDR3 is 14 residues long. With 5 bases clipped from V and 3 bases from J, the junction kept 6 bases outside the gene matches. This chain's CDR3 is CAISPGTGFYEQYF. In nucleotides, the CDR3 is TGTGCCATCAGTCCCGGGACAGGATTCTACGAGCAGTACTTC.

The count of this clone is one. The genes are TRBV5-1 and TRBJ2-7; maybe TRBD2 (5 bases). V lost 1 base, J lost 0 bases, and 17 bases lay in between. Germline CDR1 reads SGHRS; CDR2 reads YFSETQ. The CDR3 length is 17 residues. CDR3 residues: CASSLIGRGESSYEQYF. The CDR3 nucleotides are TGCGCCAGCAGCTTGATTGGTCGGGGTGAGAGCTCCTACGAGCAGTACTTC.

The genes are TRBV12-3 or TRBV12-4 and TRBJ1-1; 8 nucleotides match TRBD1. The ends lost 1 base at V and 11 bases at J; junction bases unmatched: 6. The CDR3 is 13 amino acids. Here the CDR3 reads CASSLGQGARAFF. CDR3 in DNA: TGTGCCAGCAGTTTAGGCCAGGGGGCGAGGGCTTTCTTT.

The chain is built from TRBV5-4 and TRBJ2-1, with D possibly matching TRBD2 (6 bases). Trimming pared 4 bases from V and 3 bases from J, leaving 17 bases between. Per the germline V gene, CDR1 is SGHNT and CDR2 is YYREEE (reference sequence). The CDR3 totals 16 residues. The chain's CDR3 is CASSAGGSGSYNEQFF. In DNA, the CDR3 is TGTGCCAGCAGCGCCGGTGGTAGCGGCAGCTACAATGAGCAGTTCTTC. The full variable domain, in which reference TRBV5-4 and TRBJ2-1 provide the parts outside the CDR3, is ETGVTQSPTHLIKTRGQQVTLRCSSQSGHNTVSWYQQALGQGPQFIFQYYREEENGRGNFPPRFSGLQFPNYSSELNVNALELDDSALYLCASSAGGSGSYNEQFFGPGTRLTVL.